This T cell receptor beta chain was captured by sequencing in a study of neurological immune-mediated disorders. This clonotype was counted ten times or more. MiXCR, applied by TCRdb to the 5' RACE reads, yields one record per CDR3 protein. The top ten hold 5.3% of the sample, which has about 50,000 distinct CDR3 sequences, about 9.4% seen once. The CDR3 contains 11 residues. Germline lookup yields CDR1 DFQATT and CDR2 SNEGSKA (reference sequence). The V end was cut by 0 bases, the J end by 12 bases, with 9 bases between. The material sequenced was PBMCs. The chain links TRBV20-1 to TRBJ2-1; tentatively, D is TRBD1 (5 bases). The origin of this receptor is a man between 70 and 80 years old with HTLV-1-associated myelopathy (HAM/TSP). The CDR3 here is CSARDVQGQFF. Here the CDR3 DNA reads TGCAGTGCTAGAGATGTCCAGGGGCAGTTCTTC.